This T cell receptor beta chain was recovered during a study of blood T cells in healthy people across ages. Alongside a J-beta primer mix, a sample-barcoded 5' primer served in a second PCR lasting roughly 7 to 11 cycles. TCRdb analysed the 5' RACE reads with MiXCR anew, one entry per CDR3 protein. The sample includes 1.5 million to 2 million distinct CDR3 sequences, just under 50% of them seen just once. This clonotype was counted only a few times. Germline V gene lookup returns CDR1 DFQATT and CDR2 SNEGSKA (reference sequence). The CDR3 has 15 residues. The V gene end was trimmed by 6 bases and the J gene end by 1 base; junction bases not matched to a gene: 9.

This chain joins TRBV20-1 and TRBJ1-5, with TRBD1 identical over 7 bases. Sequenced sample: blood. This receptor was obtained from a woman aged 40 to 50 in good health. This CDR3 is CSAARGFPSNQPQHF. CDR3 DNA sequence: TGCAGTGCGGCCAGGGGGTTTCCGAGCAATCAGCCCCAGCATTTT.